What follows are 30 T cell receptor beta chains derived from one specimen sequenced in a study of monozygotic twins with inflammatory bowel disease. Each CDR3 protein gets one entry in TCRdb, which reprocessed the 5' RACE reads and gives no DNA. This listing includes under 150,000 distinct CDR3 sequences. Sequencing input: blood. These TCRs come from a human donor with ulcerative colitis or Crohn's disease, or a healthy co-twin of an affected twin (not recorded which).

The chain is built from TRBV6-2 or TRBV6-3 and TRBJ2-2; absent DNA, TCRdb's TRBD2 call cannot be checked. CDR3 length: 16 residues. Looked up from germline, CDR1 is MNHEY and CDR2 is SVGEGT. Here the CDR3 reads CASRLAGALNTGELFF.

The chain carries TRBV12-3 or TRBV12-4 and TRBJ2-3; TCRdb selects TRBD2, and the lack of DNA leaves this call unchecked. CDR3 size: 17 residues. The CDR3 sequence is CASSPHPGRGGTDTQYF.

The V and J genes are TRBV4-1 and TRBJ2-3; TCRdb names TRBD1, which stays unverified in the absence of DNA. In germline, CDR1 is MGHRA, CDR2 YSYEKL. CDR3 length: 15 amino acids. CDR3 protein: CASSQDVSGGNTQYF.

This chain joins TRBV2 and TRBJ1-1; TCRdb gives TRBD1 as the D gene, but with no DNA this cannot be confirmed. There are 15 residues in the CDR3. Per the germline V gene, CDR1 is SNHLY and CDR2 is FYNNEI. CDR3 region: CASIFRGVWVTEAFF.

The CDR3 protein is CASSLMNLAGGVSSYEQYF. The V call is TRBV5-6, the J call TRBJ2-7; TCRdb selects TRBD2, and the lack of DNA leaves this call unchecked. This CDR3 spans 19 amino acids. Germline V CDR1 and CDR2: SGHDT, YYEEEE.

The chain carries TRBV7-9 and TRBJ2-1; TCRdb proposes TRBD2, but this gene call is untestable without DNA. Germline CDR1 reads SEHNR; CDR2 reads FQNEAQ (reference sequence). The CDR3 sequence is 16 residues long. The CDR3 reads CASSLARGGGAAEQFF.

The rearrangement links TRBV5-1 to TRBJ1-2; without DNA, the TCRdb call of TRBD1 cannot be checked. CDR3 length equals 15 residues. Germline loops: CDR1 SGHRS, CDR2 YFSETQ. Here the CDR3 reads CASSLGDRADYGYTF.

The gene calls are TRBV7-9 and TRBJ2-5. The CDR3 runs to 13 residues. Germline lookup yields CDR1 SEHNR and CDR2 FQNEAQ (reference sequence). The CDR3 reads CASSLSLEETQYF. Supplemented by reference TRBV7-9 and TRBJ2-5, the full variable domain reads DTGVSQNPRHKITKRGQNVTFRCDPISEHNRLYWYRQTLGQGPEFLTYFQNEAQLEKSRLLSDRFSAERPKGSFSTLEIQRTEQGDSAMYLCASSLSLEETQYFGPGTRLLVL.

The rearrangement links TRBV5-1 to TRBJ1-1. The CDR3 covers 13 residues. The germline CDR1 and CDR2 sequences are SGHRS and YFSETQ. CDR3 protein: CASSLGSAGEAFF.

CDR3 sequence: CASSFPGSTGELFF. The rearrangement joins TRBV5-6 to TRBJ2-2; TCRdb designates TRBD1, a call that cannot be tested without DNA. The CDR3 is made up of 14 amino acids. Germline values: CDR1 SGHDT, CDR2 YYEEEE.

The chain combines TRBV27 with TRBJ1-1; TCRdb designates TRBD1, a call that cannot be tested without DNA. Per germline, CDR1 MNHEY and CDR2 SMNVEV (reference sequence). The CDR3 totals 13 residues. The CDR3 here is CASSRQRGPEAFF.

This chain's CDR3 is CASSPSEETQYF. The chain links TRBV18 to TRBJ2-5. Germline CDR1 and CDR2: KGHSH and LQKENI. This CDR3 is built from 12 residues.

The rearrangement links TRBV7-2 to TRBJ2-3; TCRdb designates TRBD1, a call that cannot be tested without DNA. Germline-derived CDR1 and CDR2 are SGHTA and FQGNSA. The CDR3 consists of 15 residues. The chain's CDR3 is CASRSRTGSTDTQYF.

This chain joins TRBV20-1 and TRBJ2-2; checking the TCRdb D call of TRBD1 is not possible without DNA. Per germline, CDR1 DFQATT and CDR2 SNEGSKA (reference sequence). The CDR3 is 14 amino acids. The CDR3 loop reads CSARDPRAPGKLFF.

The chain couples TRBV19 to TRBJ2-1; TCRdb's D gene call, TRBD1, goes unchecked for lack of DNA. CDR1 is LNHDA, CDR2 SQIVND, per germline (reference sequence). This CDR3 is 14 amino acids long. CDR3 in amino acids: CASSRAVSYNEQFF.

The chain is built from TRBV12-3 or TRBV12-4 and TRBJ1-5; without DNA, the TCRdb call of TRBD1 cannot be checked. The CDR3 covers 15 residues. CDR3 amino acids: CASTGGANANQPQHF.

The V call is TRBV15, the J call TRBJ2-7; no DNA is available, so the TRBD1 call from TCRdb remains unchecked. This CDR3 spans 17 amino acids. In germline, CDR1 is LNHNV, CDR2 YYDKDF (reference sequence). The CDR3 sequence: CATSRDFTGTGPYEQYF. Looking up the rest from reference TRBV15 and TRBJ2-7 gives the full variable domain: DAMVIQNPRYQVTQFGKPVTLSCSQTLNHNVMYWYQQKSSQAPKLLFHYYDKDFNNEADTPDNFQSRRPNTSFCFLDIRSPGLGDTAMYLCATSRDFTGTGPYEQYFGPGTRLTVT.

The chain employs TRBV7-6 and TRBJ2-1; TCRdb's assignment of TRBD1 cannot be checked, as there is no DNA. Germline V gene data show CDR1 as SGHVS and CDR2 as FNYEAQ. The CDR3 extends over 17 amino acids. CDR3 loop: CASSYLGPGTGDNEQFF.

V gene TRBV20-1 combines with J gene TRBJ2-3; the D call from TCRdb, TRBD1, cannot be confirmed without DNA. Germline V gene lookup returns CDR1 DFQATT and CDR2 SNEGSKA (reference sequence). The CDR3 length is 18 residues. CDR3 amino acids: CSARDRRGNQGGTDTQYF.

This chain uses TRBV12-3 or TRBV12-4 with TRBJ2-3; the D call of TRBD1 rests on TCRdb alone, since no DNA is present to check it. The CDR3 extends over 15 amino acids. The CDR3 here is CASSLARGQSDTQYF.

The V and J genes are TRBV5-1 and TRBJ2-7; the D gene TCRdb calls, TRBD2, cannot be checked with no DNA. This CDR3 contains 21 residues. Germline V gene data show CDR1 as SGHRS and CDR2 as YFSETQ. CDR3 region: CASSLNPNLAGGHPLSYEQYF.

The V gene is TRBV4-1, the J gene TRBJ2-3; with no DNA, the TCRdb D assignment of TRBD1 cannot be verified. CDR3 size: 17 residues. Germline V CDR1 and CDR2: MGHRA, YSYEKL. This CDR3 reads CASSQTLARGAVDTQYF.

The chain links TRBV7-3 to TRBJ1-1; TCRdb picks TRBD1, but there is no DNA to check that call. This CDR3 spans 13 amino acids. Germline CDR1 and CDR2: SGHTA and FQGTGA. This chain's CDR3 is CASSLGDSTEAFF.

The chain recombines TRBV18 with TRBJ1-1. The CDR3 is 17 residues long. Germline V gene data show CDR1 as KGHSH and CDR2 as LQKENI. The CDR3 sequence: CASSREGPQRVSAEAFF.

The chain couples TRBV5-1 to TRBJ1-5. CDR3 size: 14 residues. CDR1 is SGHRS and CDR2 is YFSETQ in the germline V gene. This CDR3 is CASSLGGVNQPQHF. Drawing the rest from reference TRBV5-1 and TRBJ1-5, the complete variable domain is KAGVTQTPRYLIKTRGQQVTLSCSPISGHRSVSWYQQTPGQGLQFLFEYFSETQRNKGNFPGRFSGRQFSNSRSEMNVSTLELGDSALYLCASSLGGVNQPQHFGDGTRLSIL.

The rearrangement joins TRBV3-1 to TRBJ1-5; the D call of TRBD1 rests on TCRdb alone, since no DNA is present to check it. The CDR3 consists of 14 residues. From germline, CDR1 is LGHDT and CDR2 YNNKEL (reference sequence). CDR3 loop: CASSHRGSNQPQHF.

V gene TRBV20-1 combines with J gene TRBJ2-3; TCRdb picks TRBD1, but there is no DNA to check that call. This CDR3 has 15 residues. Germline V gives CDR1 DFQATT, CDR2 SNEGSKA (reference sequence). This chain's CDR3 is CSARDVGGGADTQYF.

Here the CDR3 reads CASSFYTGEQETQYF. V is TRBV7-9 and J is TRBJ2-5; TCRdb designates TRBD1, a call that cannot be tested without DNA. The CDR3 has 15 amino acids. Germline values: CDR1 SEHNR, CDR2 FQNEAQ (reference sequence). The full variable domain, in which reference TRBV7-9 and TRBJ2-5 provide the parts outside the CDR3, is DTGVSQNPRHKITKRGQNVTFRCDPISEHNRLYWYRQTLGQGPEFLTYFQNEAQLEKSRLLSDRFSAERPKGSFSTLEIQRTEQGDSAMYLCASSFYTGEQETQYFGPGTRLLVL.

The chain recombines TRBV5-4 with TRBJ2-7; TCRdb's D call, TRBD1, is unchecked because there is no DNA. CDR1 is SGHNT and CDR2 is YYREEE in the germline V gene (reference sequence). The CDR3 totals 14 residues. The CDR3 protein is CASSFHPRVYEQYF.

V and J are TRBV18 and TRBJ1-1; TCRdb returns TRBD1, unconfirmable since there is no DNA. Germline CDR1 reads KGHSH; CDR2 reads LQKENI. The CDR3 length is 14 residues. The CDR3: CASSITGANTEAFF.